The present T cell receptor beta chain was sequenced within a study of follicular helper T cells after annual influenza vaccination. Sequencing of TCRB used Survey level resolution. Method: immunoSEQ multiplex PCR; TCRdb's copy keeps in-frame clones and lacks some. The table includes over 6,500 clones, around four fifths detected once. Study results and caveats: Day 7 ICOS+CD38+ clones were most often found later in ICOS-CD38- cTfh cells.

For this clone: No antigen is known for it.

Stated time point: 2014-2015 season, 7 days after vaccination. Each time point used about 35 to 110 mL of blood. The V end was cut by 1 base, the J end by 4 bases, with 18 bases between. The germline V gene encodes CDR1 SGHTS and CDR2 YDEGEE. This CDR3 contains 17 residues. The V gene is TRBV5-8, the J gene TRBJ1-3, with D perhaps matching TRBD1 (6 bases). The sample consisted of CXCR5+ CD38- circulating T follicular helper cells from blood, taken 7 days after influenza vaccination. Subset indicated: circulating Tfh, non-naive CD4+CXCR5+PD-1+ (ICOS+CD38+ or ICOS-CD38-). This TCR was recovered from an adult who received the influenza vaccine. The CDR3 loop reads CASSLWGGLTSGNTIYF. The CDR3 region has the DNA TGTGCCAGCAGCTTGTGGGGGGGGCTAACGTCCGGAAACACCATATATTTT.